This T cell receptor (beta chain) was captured in a study of blood T cell repertoires in COVID-19. Germline V lookup: CDR1 LGHNA, CDR2 YSLEER. The CDR3 consists of 14 residues. With 4 bases clipped from V and 4 bases from J, the junction kept 2 bases outside the gene matches. Profiled with immunoSEQ multiplex PCR; TCRdb holds only in-frame clones, not every one. The table includes 110,000 to 150,000 clones, about four fifths detected once. The sequencing input was peripheral blood. The sequence was collected from a woman of 80 years or more with acute or convalescent COVID-19. The chain carries TRBV4-3 and TRBJ1-1; 11 nucleotides align to TRBD1. As DNA, the CDR3 is TGCGCCAGCAGCCCAGGGACAGGGGGCACTGAAGCTTTCTTT. Amino acids: CASSPGTGGTEAFF.